This TCR beta chain was captured by sequencing in a study of graft-versus-host responses after intestinal transplantation. For the study at large: Transplantation in recipients was multivisceral, liver-intestinal, or isolated intestinal.

Study-wide results and caveats: GvH clones turned up in recipient marrow; some had shown up first in ileum or blood.

Concerning this clone: What it binds is unknown.

TCRdb keeps only in-frame clones here, not all; method: immunoSEQ multiplex PCR. The sample shows 75,000 to 100,000 clones, around 93% of them seen only once. The CDR3 spans 13 residues. Trimming removed 5 bases at V and 0 bases at J, with 7 bases between. Germline CDR1 LNHDA, CDR2 SQIVND (reference sequence). This TCR came from a human donor who received an intestinal transplant. Here the sequenced sample was unstimulated CD8+ T cells sorted from spleen or lymph node cells, taken before intestinal transplant. V is TRBV19 and J is TRBJ1-1; no firm D call. CDR3 nucleotides: TGTGCCAGTAGTTCGGAGCTGAACACTGAAGCTTTCTTT. Its protein is CASSSELNTEAFF.